Listed below are T cell receptor beta chains from one sample, sequenced in a study of T cells in localized non-small cell lung cancer. The method was immunoSEQ multiplex PCR; TCRdb's version includes in-frame clones alone and lacks a portion of them. Of over 20,000 clones listed, about 80% are singletons. The source was PBMCs, collected before any cancer treatment. The receptors shown here come from a man aged 35-69 years with stage II lung adenocarcinoma. Each CDR3 is given with its conserved first and last residue. Fields, in order: CDR3 DNA, CDR3 protein, J gene, D gene, clone size, V gene. D genes are given only for firm matches. Expanded clones get a size class; other rows say once, few or many, or leave the size out.

CDR3nt: TGCGCCAGCAGCTCCCAGGACAGGGGGAAAGAAAAACTGTTTTTT; CDR3aa: CASSSQDRGKEKLFF; j_gene: TRBJ1-4; d_gene: TRBD1; abundance: .; v_gene: TRBV5-1
CDR3nt: TGTGCCAGCAGCTTAGGACAGGGGGGAAACACCATATATTTT; CDR3aa: CASSLGQGGNTIYF; j_gene: TRBJ1-3; d_gene: TRBD1; abundance: few; v_gene: TRBV7-8
CDR3nt: TGTGCCAGTAGGAGCCAGGCCGGTGAAAAACTGTTTTTT; CDR3aa: CASRSQAGEKLFF; j_gene: TRBJ1-4; d_gene: .; abundance: .; v_gene: TRBV19
CDR3nt: TGCGCCAGCAGCTTGGCCTCTGGACAGCCTTACTCTGGAAACACCATATATTTT; CDR3aa: CASSLASGQPYSGNTIYF; j_gene: TRBJ1-3; d_gene: .; abundance: .; v_gene: TRBV5-1
CDR3nt: TGCGCCAGCAGCTTCCGGACAGGGGCAACCTACAATGAGCAGTTCTTC; CDR3aa: CASSFRTGATYNEQFF; j_gene: TRBJ2-1; d_gene: TRBD1; abundance: .; v_gene: TRBV5-1
CDR3nt: TGCGCCAGCAGCTTGACTTTAAAGGAGAATGAGCAGTTCTTC; CDR3aa: CASSLTLKENEQFF; j_gene: TRBJ2-1; d_gene: .; abundance: .; v_gene: TRBV5-1
CDR3nt: TGCGCCAGCAGCTTTCAGGGGGCTGTGAACACTGAAGCTTTCTTT; CDR3aa: CASSFQGAVNTEAFF; j_gene: TRBJ1-1; d_gene: TRBD1; abundance: few; v_gene: TRBV5-1
CDR3nt: TGTGCCAGCAGTCAACGGACAGGGGCCGAGCAGTACTTC; CDR3aa: CASSQRTGAEQYF; j_gene: TRBJ2-7; d_gene: TRBD1; abundance: .; v_gene: TRBV6-4
CDR3nt: TGTGCCAGCAGCTCTGAACCCAATCCGAACACTGAAGCTTTCTTT; CDR3aa: CASSSEPNPNTEAFF; j_gene: TRBJ1-1; d_gene: .; abundance: .; v_gene: TRBV4-2
CDR3nt: TGTGCCAGCAGCTTGAAGGCGGGAGTAGCCTACAATGAGCAGTTCTTC; CDR3aa: CASSLKAGVAYNEQFF; j_gene: TRBJ2-1; d_gene: TRBD2; abundance: .; v_gene: TRBV7-2
CDR3nt: TGTGCCAGCAGCTTAGGACTAGCAACAGATACGCAGTATTTT; CDR3aa: CASSLGLATDTQYF; j_gene: TRBJ2-3; d_gene: TRBD2; abundance: .; v_gene: TRBV7-3
CDR3nt: TGTGCCAGTTCCGGCCACTCCTACGAGCAGTACTTC; CDR3aa: CASSGHSYEQYF; j_gene: TRBJ2-7; d_gene: .; abundance: .; v_gene: TRBV28
CDR3nt: TGTGCCAGCAGTTTAACCAGGGGCAATCAGCCCCAGCATTTT; CDR3aa: CASSLTRGNQPQHF; j_gene: TRBJ1-5; d_gene: .; abundance: .; v_gene: TRBV6-6
CDR3nt: TGTGCCTGGGAAGGGACAGGGAGCACCGGGGAGCTGTTTTTT; CDR3aa: CAWEGTGSTGELFF; j_gene: TRBJ2-2; d_gene: TRBD1; abundance: .; v_gene: TRBV30
CDR3nt: TGTGCCAGCAGCCAGCGGGACACAGGGTTTTTTTCTGAAGAGCAGTACTTC; CDR3aa: CASSQRDTGFFSEEQYF; j_gene: TRBJ2-7; d_gene: .; abundance: .; v_gene: TRBV5-5
CDR3nt: TGTGCCAGCAGCCGAACAGGGGCAACTAATGAAAAACTGTTTTTT; CDR3aa: CASSRTGATNEKLFF; j_gene: TRBJ1-4; d_gene: TRBD1; abundance: .; v_gene: TRBV6-6
CDR3nt: TGTGCCAGCAGTTGGGACGGGAACACTGAAGCTTTCTTT; CDR3aa: CASSWDGNTEAFF; j_gene: TRBJ1-1; d_gene: .; abundance: .; v_gene: TRBV6-6
CDR3nt: TGTGCCAGCAGCTTATTCGGCTGGGATACGCAGTATTTT; CDR3aa: CASSLFGWDTQYF; j_gene: TRBJ2-3; d_gene: .; abundance: .; v_gene: TRBV7-3
CDR3nt: TGCAGTGCTCACAGGGAAGAGACCCAGTACTTC; CDR3aa: CSAHREETQYF; j_gene: TRBJ2-5; d_gene: .; abundance: .; v_gene: TRBV20-1
CDR3nt: TGTGCCAGCACCCCTTACGAGCAGTACTTC; CDR3aa: CASTPYEQYF; j_gene: TRBJ2-7; d_gene: .; abundance: .; v_gene: TRBV21-1
CDR3nt: TGCGCCAGCAGCCAAGACAGGGGTGGAAAACTGTTTTTT; CDR3aa: CASSQDRGGKLFF; j_gene: TRBJ1-4; d_gene: .; abundance: .; v_gene: TRBV4-3
CDR3nt: TGTGCCAGCAGTTTTTTCAGCAATCAGCCCCAGCATTTT; CDR3aa: CASSFFSNQPQHF; j_gene: TRBJ1-5; d_gene: .; abundance: once; v_gene: TRBV27
CDR3nt: TGTGCCAGCAGACCCTCTGGCGGGGGTAGCACAGATACGCAGTATTTT; CDR3aa: CASRPSGGGSTDTQYF; j_gene: TRBJ2-3; d_gene: TRBD2; abundance: .; v_gene: TRBV9
CDR3nt: TGTGCCATCAGTGGAAGATCCCAAGGGGGGGCGAACACCGGGGAGCTGTTTTTT; CDR3aa: CAISGRSQGGANTGELFF; j_gene: TRBJ2-2; d_gene: .; abundance: .; v_gene: TRBV10-3
CDR3nt: TGTGCCAGCAGCTTAGCGTTCGGTCAGCCCCAGCATTTT; CDR3aa: CASSLAFGQPQHF; j_gene: TRBJ1-5; d_gene: .; abundance: .; v_gene: TRBV7-2
CDR3nt: TGCGCCAGCAGCTTGGGGTCTGGGGTTGACACCGGGGAGCTGTTTTTT; CDR3aa: CASSLGSGVDTGELFF; j_gene: TRBJ2-2; d_gene: .; abundance: .; v_gene: TRBV5-1
CDR3nt: TGTGCCAGCAGTTATCTAGCGGCACTTAGAAGCGGGAGGGACTACGAGCAGTACTTC; CDR3aa: CASSYLAALRSGRDYEQYF; j_gene: TRBJ2-7; d_gene: TRBD2; abundance: .; v_gene: TRBV6-9
CDR3nt: TGTGCCAGCAGTATAATGACAGGTGTAGATGGCTACACCTTC; CDR3aa: CASSIMTGVDGYTF; j_gene: TRBJ1-2; d_gene: .; abundance: .; v_gene: TRBV7-9
CDR3nt: TGTGCCAGCAGCACAGGAGGGCCTCAGGAGACCCAGTACTTC; CDR3aa: CASSTGGPQETQYF; j_gene: TRBJ2-5; d_gene: .; abundance: .; v_gene: TRBV7-9
CDR3nt: TGTGCCTGGAGTGCGAAAGAACAGTTCTATGGCTACACCTTC; CDR3aa: CAWSAKEQFYGYTF; j_gene: TRBJ1-2; d_gene: .; abundance: .; v_gene: TRBV30
CDR3nt: TGCAGCGTTCAGCGGGAGGGCAGAGGTGAGCAGTTCTTC; CDR3aa: CSVQREGRGEQFF; j_gene: TRBJ2-1; d_gene: TRBD2; abundance: .; v_gene: TRBV29-1
CDR3nt: TGTGCCAGCTCACCATCTGGAAACACCATATATTTT; CDR3aa: CASSPSGNTIYF; j_gene: TRBJ1-3; d_gene: .; abundance: .; v_gene: TRBV18
CDR3nt: TGCGCCAGCAGCCAGGGGGGATCAGGGGGCAAAACTTTCTTT; CDR3aa: CASSQGGSGGKTFF; j_gene: TRBJ1-1; d_gene: TRBD1; abundance: few; v_gene: TRBV4-1
CDR3nt: TGCGCCAGCAGCCTCGATAGGGGAACTGAAGCTTTCTTT; CDR3aa: CASSLDRGTEAFF; j_gene: TRBJ1-1; d_gene: .; abundance: .; v_gene: TRBV5-1
CDR3nt: TGTGCCAGCAGCGCACTAGCGGGGGTTCAAAGTACGCAGTATTTT; CDR3aa: CASSALAGVQSTQYF; j_gene: TRBJ2-3; d_gene: TRBD2; abundance: .; v_gene: TRBV2
CDR3nt: TGTGCCTGTAGTCTCTTCGGCAGGAACACTGAAGCTTTCTTT; CDR3aa: CACSLFGRNTEAFF; j_gene: TRBJ1-1; d_gene: .; abundance: .; v_gene: TRBV30
CDR3nt: TGTGCCAGCAGCTTGGGGGGTCTAGCGTCGGATACGCAGTATTTT; CDR3aa: CASSLGGLASDTQYF; j_gene: TRBJ2-3; d_gene: .; abundance: .; v_gene: TRBV7-8
CDR3nt: TGTGCCAGCAGTTTAAGGCCAGCCAATCAGCCCCAGCATTTT; CDR3aa: CASSLRPANQPQHF; j_gene: TRBJ1-5; d_gene: .; abundance: .; v_gene: TRBV27
CDR3nt: TGTGCCAGCGGAACGGACAGGAACACTGAAGCTTTCTTT; CDR3aa: CASGTDRNTEAFF; j_gene: TRBJ1-1; d_gene: .; abundance: .; v_gene: TRBV6-1
CDR3nt: TGTGCCAGCAGCTCTACATGGGATCGACCCCAGCATTTT; CDR3aa: CASSSTWDRPQHF; j_gene: TRBJ1-5; d_gene: .; abundance: .; v_gene: TRBV6-5
CDR3nt: TGTGCCAGCAGCTTAGAACCAGGGGGGTCAAGCAATCAGCCCCAGCATTTT; CDR3aa: CASSLEPGGSSNQPQHF; j_gene: TRBJ1-5; d_gene: TRBD1; abundance: .; v_gene: TRBV7-2
CDR3nt: TGTGCCAGCAGCTTAGTGGGGACGGAGACCCAGTACTTC; CDR3aa: CASSLVGTETQYF; j_gene: TRBJ2-5; d_gene: .; abundance: .; v_gene: TRBV11-1
CDR3nt: TGTGCCAGCAGCTTCCAGGGCAATGAGCAGTTCTTC; CDR3aa: CASSFQGNEQFF; j_gene: TRBJ2-1; d_gene: .; abundance: .; v_gene: TRBV7-2
CDR3nt: TGCGCCAGCAGCTTGGGCGCGTTGGGGCCCGGAACGACCCAGTACTTC; CDR3aa: CASSLGALGPGTTQYF; j_gene: TRBJ2-5; d_gene: .; abundance: .; v_gene: TRBV5-1
CDR3nt: TGTGCCAGCAGTTACTCGAATTCTCGCTACGAGCAGTACTTC; CDR3aa: CASSYSNSRYEQYF; j_gene: TRBJ2-7; d_gene: .; abundance: .; v_gene: TRBV6-5
CDR3nt: TGTGCCAGCAGTACCTCTCGTGAAGTCTACGAGCAGTACTTC; CDR3aa: CASSTSREVYEQYF; j_gene: TRBJ2-7; d_gene: .; abundance: .; v_gene: TRBV28
CDR3nt: TGTGCCAGTAGCGGTTCTGGAAACACCATATATTTT; CDR3aa: CASSGSGNTIYF; j_gene: TRBJ1-3; d_gene: .; abundance: .; v_gene: TRBV19
CDR3nt: TGTGCCAGCAGCTTAGGTATGGAGACCCAGTACTTC; CDR3aa: CASSLGMETQYF; j_gene: TRBJ2-5; d_gene: .; abundance: .; v_gene: TRBV7-9
CDR3nt: TGTGCCAGCAGCTTGGGGGGTAGTGGGTCCTACGAGCAGTACTTC; CDR3aa: CASSLGGSGSYEQYF; j_gene: TRBJ2-7; d_gene: .; abundance: .; v_gene: TRBV5-4